This is a list of T cell receptor beta chains from one sample in a study of molecular identifiers for immune sequencing clone quantification. TCRdb ran MiXCR on the PCR reads and lists one entry per CDR3 protein. The sample contains about 500,000 distinct CDR3 sequences, approximately 25% of which appear only once. The specimen was naive CD8+ T cells from blood, with Jurkat cell RNA spiked in. The receptors come from a human donor in good health. Some libraries in this study had Jurkat cell RNA spiked in. The CDR3 runs from the conserved cysteine through the conserved F or W. The order of the fields is J gene, V gene, CDR3 length, CDR3 protein.

j_gene: TRBJ2-5
v_gene: TRBV7-3
len: 13
CDR3aa: CASRSYGGETQYF

j_gene: TRBJ1-6
v_gene: TRBV28
len: 17
CDR3aa: CARSFWAGSSYNSPLHF

j_gene: TRBJ1-6
v_gene: TRBV4-1
len: 15
CDR3aa: CASSQGTGGDSPLHF

j_gene: TRBJ2-7
v_gene: TRBV27
len: 13
CDR3aa: CASSPGTSAEQYF

j_gene: TRBJ1-1
v_gene: TRBV4-3
len: 14
CDR3aa: CASSHGNVASEAFF

j_gene: TRBJ2-7
v_gene: TRBV5-5
len: 12
CDR3aa: CASSLEGQGPYF

j_gene: TRBJ2-5
v_gene: TRBV6-2/TRBV6-3
len: 14
CDR3aa: CASSPPGQVLAQYF

j_gene: TRBJ2-7
v_gene: TRBV2
len: 13
CDR3aa: CATDWDRGREQYF

j_gene: TRBJ2-1
v_gene: TRBV12-3/TRBV12-4
len: 13
CDR3aa: CASSLLAGYEQFF

j_gene: TRBJ2-1
v_gene: TRBV28
len: 17
CDR3aa: CASTQTSGVSLDGEQFF

j_gene: TRBJ2-3
v_gene: TRBV3-1
len: 12
CDR3aa: CASSGSEDTQYF

j_gene: TRBJ1-1
v_gene: TRBV6-2/TRBV6-3
len: 15
CDR3aa: CASSYGPGRGTEAFF

j_gene: TRBJ2-3
v_gene: TRBV6-2/TRBV6-3
len: 16
CDR3aa: CASTEGPTSPTDTQYF

j_gene: TRBJ2-2
v_gene: TRBV24-1
len: 18
CDR3aa: CATSDPTTRPSGTGELFF

j_gene: TRBJ2-7
v_gene: TRBV7-9
len: 16
CDR3aa: CASSSGQGISSYEQYF

j_gene: TRBJ2-3
v_gene: TRBV4-1
len: 15
CDR3aa: CASSHGTSAGDTQYF

j_gene: TRBJ2-7
v_gene: TRBV4-3
len: 14
CDR3aa: CASSTGTGDYEQYF

j_gene: TRBJ2-3
v_gene: TRBV20-1
len: 14
CDR3aa: CSATRGLEIDTQYF

j_gene: TRBJ2-7
v_gene: TRBV12-3/TRBV12-4
len: 12
CDR3aa: CASRFNGAEQYF

j_gene: TRBJ2-7
v_gene: TRBV7-2
len: 14
CDR3aa: CTSSFRDRGLEQYF

j_gene: TRBJ2-7
v_gene: TRBV6-6
len: 12
CDR3aa: CASNGYGVGQYF

j_gene: TRBJ2-3
v_gene: TRBV12-3/TRBV12-4
len: 14
CDR3aa: CASGGQGSPVTQYF

j_gene: TRBJ1-1
v_gene: TRBV5-1
len: 14
CDR3aa: CASSSMTGAPEAFF

j_gene: TRBJ1-4
v_gene: TRBV27
len: 14
CDR3aa: CASSYGTGVEKLFF

j_gene: TRBJ1-5
v_gene: TRBV6-2/TRBV6-3
len: 16
CDR3aa: CASSYVRSTSNQPQHF

j_gene: TRBJ1-1
v_gene: TRBV27
len: 15
CDR3aa: CASSLFGGRNIEAFF

j_gene: TRBJ2-7
v_gene: TRBV6-5
len: 14
CDR3aa: CASSSGRGAYEQYF

j_gene: TRBJ1-5
v_gene: TRBV6-5
len: 14
CDR3aa: CASSPGQLNQPQHF

j_gene: TRBJ2-7
v_gene: TRBV7-9
len: 16
CDR3aa: CASSPGSAGVTYEQYF

j_gene: TRBJ1-1
v_gene: TRBV6-2/TRBV6-3
len: 13
CDR3aa: CASSYVEVSEAFF

j_gene: TRBJ2-7
v_gene: TRBV6-5
len: 15
CDR3aa: CASSYGTGNSYEQYF

j_gene: TRBJ2-1
v_gene: TRBV27
len: 15
CDR3aa: CASSPTILPYNEQFF

j_gene: TRBJ1-2
v_gene: TRBV2
len: 14
CDR3aa: CASLGSTANYGYTF

j_gene: TRBJ1-5
v_gene: TRBV7-2
len: 17
CDR3aa: CASSRKTAPRSNKPQHF

j_gene: TRBJ1-1
v_gene: TRBV15
len: 19
CDR3aa: CATSRDDWSHFTTNTEAFF

j_gene: TRBJ2-1
v_gene: TRBV9
len: 17
CDR3aa: CASSLSGTSGSNGEQFF

j_gene: TRBJ2-5
v_gene: TRBV30
len: 12
CDR3aa: CAWEGRQETQYF

j_gene: TRBJ2-6
v_gene: TRBV14
len: 18
CDR3aa: CASSQPSIQVSGANVLTF

j_gene: TRBJ2-7
v_gene: TRBV11-3
len: 13
CDR3aa: CASSAGGNYEQYF

j_gene: TRBJ2-7
v_gene: TRBV5-1
len: 16
CDR3aa: CASSLAVTGDGYEQYF

j_gene: TRBJ2-7
v_gene: TRBV11-2
len: 16
CDR3aa: CASSTLTRGSSYEQYF

j_gene: TRBJ1-5
v_gene: TRBV19
len: 14
CDR3aa: CASTDRGINQPQHF

j_gene: TRBJ2-7
v_gene: TRBV7-9
len: 13
CDR3aa: CASSPDRHYEQYF

j_gene: TRBJ2-7
v_gene: TRBV20-1
len: 15
CDR3aa: CSARLSGTSGYEQYF

j_gene: TRBJ2-5
v_gene: TRBV27
len: 15
CDR3aa: CASSLCREDRVTQYF

j_gene: TRBJ2-3
v_gene: TRBV12-3/TRBV12-4
len: 17
CDR3aa: CASSSPWRGGNTDTQYF

j_gene: TRBJ1-3
v_gene: TRBV7-2
len: 15
CDR3aa: CASSLGTASGNPIYF

j_gene: TRBJ2-5
v_gene: TRBV7-9
len: 13
CDR3aa: CASSLALEEPQYF

j_gene: TRBJ2-7
v_gene: TRBV7-9
len: 17
CDR3aa: CANSLEAGGPSSYEQYF

j_gene: TRBJ2-2
v_gene: TRBV24-1
len: 20
CDR3aa: CATSDRDRLARQPYTGELFF

j_gene: TRBJ1-6
v_gene: TRBV7-6
len: 18
CDR3aa: CASSFSWGAGTYNSPLHF

j_gene: TRBJ2-5
v_gene: TRBV5-6
len: 13
CDR3aa: CASISRSPETQYF

j_gene: TRBJ2-3
v_gene: TRBV28
len: 16
CDR3aa: CASSYPSEIREDTQYF

j_gene: TRBJ1-1
v_gene: TRBV3-1
len: 15
CDR3aa: CASSQVAGMNTEAFF